Following are 23 T cell receptor beta chains from one sample sequenced in a study of blood T cell repertoires in COVID-19 (dated by TCRdb to the early 2020s). The library was generated by the immunoSEQ multiplex PCR assay. TCRdb holds this immuneACCESS table with in-frame rearrangements only. Some clones are missing; in checked studies, unresolved V genes explain under half, and the rest has no known cause. The sample table holds some 120,000 clones, of which around nine tenths were seen once. Approximately 2.3% of the sample is taken by the ten largest. Sample: peripheral blood. Receptors were obtained from a woman aged 45-65 years with acute or convalescent COVID-19.

This clone was recorded a few times. The chain links TRBV6-5 to TRBJ1-2, with 8 bases identical to TRBD1. With V trimmed by 10 bases and J by 2 bases, 12 bases remained unmatched. The CDR3 has 15 amino acids. The germline V gene has CDR1 MNHEY and CDR2 SVGAGI. This CDR3 reads CANWDGQGQNYGYTF. For the CDR3, the DNA is TGTGCCAACTGGGACGGACAGGGTCAAAACTATGGCTACACCTTC.

The chain joins TRBV6-5 to TRBJ2-7; 10 bases map to TRBD2. Losses at the gene ends were 6 bases for V and 3 bases for J; bases not matched to a gene: 8. Germline V gene sequence: CDR1 MNHEY, CDR2 SVGAGI. The CDR3 spans 15 residues. CDR3 region: CASRTRTSGDYEQYF. The CDR3, as DNA: TGTGCCAGCAGAACCCGGACTAGCGGAGACTACGAGCAGTACTTC.

The chain couples TRBV6-7 to TRBJ1-1; the D is unclear. TRBV6-7 qualifies as an ORF whose function is uncertain. This CDR3 region has 17 residues. Trimming stripped 5 bases from V and 1 base from J, with 20 bases between. The CDR3 sequence is CASSTPRPEGGNTEAFF. DNA for the CDR3: TGTGCCAGCAGTACGCCCCGGCCCGAGGGAGGGAACACTGAAGCTTTCTTT.

The chain employs TRBV6-5 and TRBJ1-2; possibly TRBD1 for D (5 bases). The CDR3 sequence is 13 residues long. The germline V gene has CDR1 MNHEY and CDR2 SVGAGI. Trimming cost V 5 bases and J 8 bases, with 15 bases left between them. In DNA, the CDR3 is TGTGCCAGCAGTACAACTGGGGGAGGCGGCTACACCTTC. It yields the protein CASSTTGGGGYTF.

This clone occurred once. This chain connects TRBV19 to TRBJ2-1; 13 bases align to TRBD2. This CDR3 has 15 residues. CDR1 is LNHDA, CDR2 SQIVND, per germline (reference sequence). With 4 bases clipped from V and 7 bases from J, the junction kept 4 bases outside the gene matches. The chain's CDR3 is CASSRATSGRNEQFF. CDR3 DNA sequence: TGTGCCAGTAGTAGGGCGACTAGCGGGAGGAATGAGCAGTTCTTC.

The rearrangement uses TRBV7-6 and TRBJ2-5; TRBD1 matches 10 bases. CDR3 length: 15 residues. Germline assignment: CDR1 SGHVS and CDR2 FNYEAQ. J lost 4 bases, V lost 5 bases, and 7 bases had no gene match. The chain's CDR3 is CASSRDRGGLETQYF. The CDR3 nucleotides read TGTGCCAGCAGCCGGGACAGGGGTGGTTTAGAGACCCAGTACTTC.

This clone appeared once. The genes are TRBV5-8 and TRBJ2-2; the match to TRBD2 covers 8 bases. CDR1 and CDR2 from the germline V gene are SGHTS and YDEGEE. The CDR3 extends over 16 amino acids. V lost 0 bases and J lost 7; bases outside the gene matches: 8. This chain's CDR3 is CASSLEPGGQGGELFF. DNA of the CDR3: TGTGCCAGCAGCTTGGAGCCGGGGGGGCAAGGCGGGGAGCTGTTTTTT. The variable domain in full, completed from reference TRBV5-8 and TRBJ2-2, reads EAGVTQSPTHLIKTRGQQATLRCSPISGHTSVYWYQQALGLGLQFLLWYDEGEERNRGNFPPRFSGRQFPNYSSELNVNALELEDSALYLCASSLEPGGQGGELFFGEGSRLTVL.

This CDR3 is CSVDRQSPSGNTIYF. CDR3 nucleotide sequence: TGCAGCGTTGACCGACAGTCTCCCTCTGGAAACACCATATATTTT. This rearrangement joins TRBV29-1 to TRBJ1-3, with a weak D call TRBD1 (5 bases). The germline V and J ends were trimmed by 3 bases and 0 bases, with 12 bases remaining between them. The CDR3 has 15 residues. CDR1 and CDR2 from the germline V gene are SQVTM and ANQGSEA.

The V call is TRBV6-6, the J call TRBJ1-3; the match to TRBD1 covers 8 bases. The CDR3 runs 15 residues. From germline, CDR1 is MNHNY and CDR2 SVGAGI (reference sequence). Trimming took 8 bases from V and 4 from J; bases not matched to a gene: 10. For the CDR3, the DNA is TGTGCCAGCGGGCCCAGGACAGGGATCGGAAACACCATATATTTT. It translates to CASGPRTGIGNTIYF.

This chain connects TRBV11-2 to TRBJ2-5, with 11 bases fitting TRBD2. Losses at the gene ends were 0 bases for V and 5 bases for J; bases not matched to a gene: 8. The CDR3 consists of 17 residues. In germline, CDR1 is SGHAT, CDR2 FQNNGV. This CDR3 is CASSLEGLAVGRETQYF. The CDR3 DNA follows: TGTGCCAGCAGCTTAGAGGGACTAGCGGTTGGGCGGGAGACCCAGTACTTC.

The chain uses TRBV27 and TRBJ2-7; TRBD1 matches at 9 bases. The CDR3 consists of 12 residues. V lost 6 bases, J lost 5 bases, and 2 bases stayed unmatched. CDR1 MNHEY and CDR2 SMNVEV come from the germline V gene (reference sequence). CDR3 protein: CASRDRGDEQYF. The CDR3, as DNA: TGTGCCAGCAGGGACAGGGGTGACGAGCAGTACTTC.

The V call is TRBV10-3, the J call TRBJ1-2; 7 nucleotides line up with TRBD1. The CDR3 spans 16 residues. The germline gives CDR1 ENHRY, CDR2 SYGVKD. V dropped 0 bases and J dropped 3; count of bases not matched to a gene: 7. The DNA for the CDR3 is TGTGCCATCAGTGAGTCGGAGGTAGGGGGCGACTATGGCTACACCTTC. The encoded protein is CAISESEVGGDYGYTF.

V and J are TRBV5-1 and TRBJ1-4; tentatively, D is TRBD1 (5 bases). V was cut by 4 bases and J by 7 bases, with 11 bases left in between. Per germline, CDR1 SGHRS and CDR2 YFSETQ. This CDR3 has 13 amino acids. The CDR3 region has the DNA TGCGCCAGCAGCCAGACGGGGGTTGAAAAACTGTTTTTT. This gives the protein CASSQTGVEKLFF.

This clone has more than one count but fewer than ten. The chain has TRBV4-1 and TRBJ1-6; D is ambiguous. The ends were cut back, 0 bases at V and 11 bases at J, with 8 bases in the middle. The CDR3 runs to 13 residues. Germline CDR1 is MGHRA and CDR2 is YSYEKL. CDR3 loop: CASSQDIWPPLHF. The CDR3 DNA reads TGCGCCAGCAGCCAAGATATCTGGCCACCCCTCCACTTT.

This chain joins TRBV9 and TRBJ2-2; TRBD2 is a possible D gene (5 bases). Germline CDR1 reads SGDLS; CDR2 reads YYNGEE. Trimming took off 0 bases at V and 1 base at J, with 10 bases between the two ends. The length of the CDR3 is 16 residues. The CDR3 protein is CASSVGRRMNTGELFF. The CDR3 DNA follows: TGTGCCAGCAGCGTAGGCCGGAGGATGAACACCGGGGAGCTGTTTTTT. The full variable domain, completed using reference TRBV9 and TRBJ2-2, is DSGVTQTPKHLITATGQRVTLRCSPRSGDLSVYWYQQSLDQGLQFLIQYYNGEERAKGNILERFSAQQFPDLHSELNLSSLELGDSALYFCASSVGRRMNTGELFFGEGSRLTVL.

The chain is built from TRBV30 and TRBJ2-3; a possible D gene is TRBD2 (5 bases). CDR3 length: 15 amino acids. Trimming removed 2 bases from V and 4 bases from J, with 16 bases in between. CDR1 GTSNPN and CDR2 SVGIG come from the germline V gene (reference sequence). The CDR3 DNA reads as TGTGCCTGGAGTAGACCCGGGGTAAGGTCAGATACGCAGTATTTT. It yields the protein CAWSRPGVRSDTQYF.

V is TRBV6-2 or TRBV6-3 and J is TRBJ2-5; D possibly corresponds to TRBD1 (6 bases). The V gene lost 2 bases and the J gene lost 5 bases, with 18 bases spanning the gap. The CDR3 consists of 16 residues. Looked up from germline, CDR1 is MNHEY and CDR2 is SVGEGT. The CDR3 spells CASSYRATGIEETQYF. The CDR3 region has the DNA TGTGCCAGCAGTTACAGGGCCACAGGGATCGAGGAGACCCAGTACTTC.

The chain has TRBV7-3 and TRBJ1-5; 8 bases map to TRBD1. V gave up 5 bases and J gave up 6 bases; unmatched junction bases: 3. CDR1 and CDR2 (germline): SGHTA, FQGTGA. This CDR3 contains 13 residues. The CDR3 reads CASSADRGQPQHF. In DNA, the CDR3 is TGTGCCAGCAGCGCCGACAGGGGTCAGCCCCAGCATTTT.

J is TRBJ1-2 and V is TRBV11-2, with 12 bases matching TRBD1. Trimming cost V 6 bases and J 6 bases; bases outside gene matches: 8. Germline CDR1 reads SGHAT; CDR2 reads FQNNGV. This CDR3 has 15 amino acids. CDR3 in amino acids: CASSPEGQGANGYTF. Written as DNA, the CDR3 is TGTGCCAGCAGTCCTGAGGGACAGGGGGCGAATGGCTACACCTTC.

J is TRBJ2-3 and V is TRBV18; TRBD2 agrees at 11 bases. V lost 3 bases, J lost 3 bases, and 8 bases stayed unmatched. In germline, CDR1 is KGHSH, CDR2 LQKENI. The CDR3 totals 17 residues. The CDR3 reads CASSPPSGGRGTDTQYF. In DNA form, the CDR3 reads TGTGCCAGCTCACCGCCTAGCGGGGGGCGTGGGACAGATACGCAGTATTTT.

V is TRBV6-6 and J is TRBJ2-4; 11 bases match TRBD1. The junction had 9 bases not matched to a gene; V was cut back by 7 bases and J by 4 bases. The germline V gene encodes CDR1 MNHNY and CDR2 SVGAGI (reference sequence). This CDR3 comprises 16 residues. Here the CDR3 reads CASNPGQGGTKNIQYF. The CDR3 nucleotides read TGTGCCAGCAATCCGGGACAGGGGGGAACAAAAAACATTCAGTACTTC.

Of note for this clone: One junction end does not reproduce the germline sequence, and a read error may be involved. V and J are TRBV5-8 and TRBJ2-4, with 9 bases identical to TRBD1. Germline CDR1 and CDR2: SGHTS and YDEGEE. The CDR3 is made up of 16 amino acids. Here the CDR3 DNA reads TGTGCCAGCAACTTGGGACAGGGAACAGCCAAAAACATTCAGTACTTC. Its protein is CASNLGQGTAKNIQYF.

The gene calls are TRBV6-5 and TRBJ2-7; possibly TRBD2 for D (6 bases). The ends were cut back, 7 bases at V and 0 bases at J, with 7 bases in the middle. Germline loops: CDR1 MNHEY, CDR2 SVGAGI. This CDR3 region has 12 residues. The CDR3 reads CASKDYSYEQYF. The CDR3 nucleotides read TGTGCCAGCAAGGACTACTCCTACGAGCAGTACTTC.